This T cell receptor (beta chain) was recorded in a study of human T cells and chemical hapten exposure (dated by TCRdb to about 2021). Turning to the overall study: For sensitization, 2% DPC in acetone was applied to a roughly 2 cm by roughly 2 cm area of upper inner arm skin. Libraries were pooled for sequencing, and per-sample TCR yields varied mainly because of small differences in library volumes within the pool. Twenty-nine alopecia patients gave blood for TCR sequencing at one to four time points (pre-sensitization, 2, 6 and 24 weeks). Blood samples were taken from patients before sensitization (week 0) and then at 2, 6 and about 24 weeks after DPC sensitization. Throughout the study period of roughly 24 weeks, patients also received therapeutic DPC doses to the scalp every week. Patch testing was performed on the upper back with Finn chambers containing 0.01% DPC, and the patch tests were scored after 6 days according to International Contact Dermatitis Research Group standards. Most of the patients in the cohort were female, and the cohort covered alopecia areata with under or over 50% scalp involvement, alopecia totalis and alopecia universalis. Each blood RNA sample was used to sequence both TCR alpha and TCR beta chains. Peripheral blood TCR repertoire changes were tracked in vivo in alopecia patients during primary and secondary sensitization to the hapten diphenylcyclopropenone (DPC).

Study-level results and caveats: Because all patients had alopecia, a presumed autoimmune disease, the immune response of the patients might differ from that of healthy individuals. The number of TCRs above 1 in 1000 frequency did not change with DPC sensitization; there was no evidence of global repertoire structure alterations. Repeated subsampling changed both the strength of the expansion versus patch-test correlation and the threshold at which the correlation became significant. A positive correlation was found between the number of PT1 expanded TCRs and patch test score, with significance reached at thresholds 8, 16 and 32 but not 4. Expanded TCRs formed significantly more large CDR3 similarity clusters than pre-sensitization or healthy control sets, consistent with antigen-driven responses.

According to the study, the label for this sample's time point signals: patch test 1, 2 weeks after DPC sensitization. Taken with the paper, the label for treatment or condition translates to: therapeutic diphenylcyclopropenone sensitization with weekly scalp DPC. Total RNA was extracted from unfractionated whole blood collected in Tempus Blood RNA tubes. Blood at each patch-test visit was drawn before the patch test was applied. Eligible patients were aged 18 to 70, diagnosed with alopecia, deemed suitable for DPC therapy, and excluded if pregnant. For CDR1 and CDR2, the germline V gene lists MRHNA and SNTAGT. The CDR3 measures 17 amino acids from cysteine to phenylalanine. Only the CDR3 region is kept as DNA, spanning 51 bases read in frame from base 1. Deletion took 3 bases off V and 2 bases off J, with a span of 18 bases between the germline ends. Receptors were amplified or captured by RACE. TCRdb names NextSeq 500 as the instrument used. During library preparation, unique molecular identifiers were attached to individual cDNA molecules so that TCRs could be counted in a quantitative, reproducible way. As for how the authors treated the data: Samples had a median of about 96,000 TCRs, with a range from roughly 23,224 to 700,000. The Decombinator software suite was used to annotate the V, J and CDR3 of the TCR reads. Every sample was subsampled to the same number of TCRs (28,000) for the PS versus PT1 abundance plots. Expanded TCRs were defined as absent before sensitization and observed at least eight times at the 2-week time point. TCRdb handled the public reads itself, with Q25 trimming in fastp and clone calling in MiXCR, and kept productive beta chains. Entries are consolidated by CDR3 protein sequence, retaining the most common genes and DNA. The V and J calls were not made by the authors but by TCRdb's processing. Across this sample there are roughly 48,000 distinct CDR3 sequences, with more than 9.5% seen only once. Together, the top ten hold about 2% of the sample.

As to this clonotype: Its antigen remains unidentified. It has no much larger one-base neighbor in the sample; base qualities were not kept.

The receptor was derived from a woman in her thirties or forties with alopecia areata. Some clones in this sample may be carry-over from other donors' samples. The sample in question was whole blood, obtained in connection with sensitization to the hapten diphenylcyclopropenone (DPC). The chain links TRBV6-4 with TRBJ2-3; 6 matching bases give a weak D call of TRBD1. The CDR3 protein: CASSDYGQKNYTDTQYF. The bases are TGTGCCAGCAGTGATTACGGACAGAAGAATTACACAGATACGCAGTATTTT.